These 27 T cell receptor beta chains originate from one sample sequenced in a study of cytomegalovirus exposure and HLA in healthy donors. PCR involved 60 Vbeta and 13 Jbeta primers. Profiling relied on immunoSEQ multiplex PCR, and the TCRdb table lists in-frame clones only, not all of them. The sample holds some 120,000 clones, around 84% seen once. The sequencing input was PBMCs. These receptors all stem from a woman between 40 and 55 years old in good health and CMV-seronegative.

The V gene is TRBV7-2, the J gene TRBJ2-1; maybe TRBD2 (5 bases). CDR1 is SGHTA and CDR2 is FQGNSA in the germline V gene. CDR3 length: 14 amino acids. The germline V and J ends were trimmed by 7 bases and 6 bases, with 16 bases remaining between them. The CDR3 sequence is CASTLRMRANEQFF. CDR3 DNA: TGTGCCAGCACCCTGAGGATGAGGGCCAATGAGCAGTTCTTC.

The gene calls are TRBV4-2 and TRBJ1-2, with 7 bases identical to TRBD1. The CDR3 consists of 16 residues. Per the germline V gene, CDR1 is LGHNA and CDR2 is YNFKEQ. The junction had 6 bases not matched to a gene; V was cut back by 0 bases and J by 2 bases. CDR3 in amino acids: CASSQDLRQGNYGYTF. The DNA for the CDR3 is TGTGCCAGCAGCCAAGATCTCAGACAGGGAAACTATGGCTACACCTTC.

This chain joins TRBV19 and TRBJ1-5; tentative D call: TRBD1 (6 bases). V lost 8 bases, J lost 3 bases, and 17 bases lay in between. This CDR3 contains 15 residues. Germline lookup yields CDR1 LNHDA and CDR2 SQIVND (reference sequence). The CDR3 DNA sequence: TGTGCCAGTCGGCCTTTGACAGGAAACAATCAGCCCCAGCATTTT. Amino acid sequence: CASRPLTGNNQPQHF. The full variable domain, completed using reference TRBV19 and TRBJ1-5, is DGGITQSPKYLFRKEGQNVTLSCEQNLNHDAMYWYRQDPGQGLRLIYYSQIVNDFQKGDIAEGYSVSREKKESFPLTVTSAQKNPTAFYLCASRPLTGNNQPQHFGDGTRLSIL.

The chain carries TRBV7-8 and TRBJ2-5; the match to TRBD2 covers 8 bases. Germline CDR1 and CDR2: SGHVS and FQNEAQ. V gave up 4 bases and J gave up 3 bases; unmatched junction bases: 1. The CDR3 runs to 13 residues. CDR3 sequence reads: CASSSLAEETQYF. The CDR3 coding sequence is TGTGCCAGCAGCTCACTAGCGGAAGAGACCCAGTACTTC.

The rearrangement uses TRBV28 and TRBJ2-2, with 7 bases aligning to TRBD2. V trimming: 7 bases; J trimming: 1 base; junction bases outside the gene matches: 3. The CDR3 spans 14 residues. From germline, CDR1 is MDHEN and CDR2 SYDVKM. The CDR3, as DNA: TGTGCCAGCAAGGCTAGCGGGAACACCGGGGAGCTGTTTTTT. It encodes CASKASGNTGELFF.

CDR3 in amino acids: CASSTERADTQYF. CDR3 bases: TGTGCCAGCAGCACAGAGAGGGCAGATACGCAGTATTTT. The V and J genes are TRBV9 and TRBJ2-3, with D maybe TRBD2 (5 bases). Looked up from germline, CDR1 is SGDLS and CDR2 is YYNGEE. This CDR3 contains 13 residues. V was pared by 4 bases and J by 4 bases, with 10 bases between.

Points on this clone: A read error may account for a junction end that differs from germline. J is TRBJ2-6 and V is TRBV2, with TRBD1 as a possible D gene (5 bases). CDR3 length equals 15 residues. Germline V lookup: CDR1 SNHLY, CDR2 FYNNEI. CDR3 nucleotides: TGTGCCAGCAGTGCTGATTACTCTGGGGCCAACGGCCTGACTTTC. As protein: CASSADYSGANGLTF. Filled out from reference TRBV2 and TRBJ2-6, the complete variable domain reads EPEVTQTPSHQVTQMGQEVILRCVPISNHLYFYWYRQILGQKVEFLVSFYNNEISEKSEIFDDQFSVERPDGSNFTLKIRSTKLEDSAMYFCASSADYSGANGLTFGAGSRLTVL.

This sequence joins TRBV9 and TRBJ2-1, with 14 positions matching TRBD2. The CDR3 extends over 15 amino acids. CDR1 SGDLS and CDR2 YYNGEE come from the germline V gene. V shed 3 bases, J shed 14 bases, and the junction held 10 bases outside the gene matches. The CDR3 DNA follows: TGTGCCAGCAGCGCCCTCGGGACTAGCGGGAGTTTGGAGTTCTTC. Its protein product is CASSALGTSGSLEFF. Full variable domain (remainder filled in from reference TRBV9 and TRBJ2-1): DSGVTQTPKHLITATGQRVTLRCSPRSGDLSVYWYQQSLDQGLQFLIQYYNGEERAKGNILERFSAQQFPDLHSELNLSSLELGDSALYFCASSALGTSGSLEFFGPGTRLTVL.

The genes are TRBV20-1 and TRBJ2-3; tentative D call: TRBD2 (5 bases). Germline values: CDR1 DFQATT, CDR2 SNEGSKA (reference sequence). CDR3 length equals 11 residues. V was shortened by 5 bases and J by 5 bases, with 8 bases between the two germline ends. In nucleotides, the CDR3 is TGCAGTGCTCCCCGGGGAGATACGCAGTATTTT. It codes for CSAPRGDTQYF.

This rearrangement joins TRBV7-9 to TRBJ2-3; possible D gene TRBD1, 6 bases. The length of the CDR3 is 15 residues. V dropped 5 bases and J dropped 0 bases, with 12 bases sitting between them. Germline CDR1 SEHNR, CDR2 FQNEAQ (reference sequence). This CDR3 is CASSPLGHSTDTQYF. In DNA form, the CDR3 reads TGTGCCAGCAGCCCCCTGGGACACAGCACAGATACGCAGTATTTT.

This CDR3 reads CSVRTEMNTEAFF. CDR3 DNA sequence: TGCAGCGTCCGGACAGAAATGAACACTGAAGCTTTCTTT. The chain uses TRBV29-1 and TRBJ1-1, with D perhaps matching TRBD1 (6 bases). CDR3 size: 13 residues. The germline CDR1 and CDR2 sequences are SQVTM and ANQGSEA. V was trimmed by 6 bases and J by 0 bases, leaving 11 bases between them.

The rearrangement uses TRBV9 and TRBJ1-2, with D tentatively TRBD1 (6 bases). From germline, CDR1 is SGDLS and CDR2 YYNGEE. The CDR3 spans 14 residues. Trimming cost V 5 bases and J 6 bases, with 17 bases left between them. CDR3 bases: TGTGCCAGCAGTTTCGCCCGTACAGGGCATGGCTACACCTTC. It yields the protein CASSFARTGHGYTF.

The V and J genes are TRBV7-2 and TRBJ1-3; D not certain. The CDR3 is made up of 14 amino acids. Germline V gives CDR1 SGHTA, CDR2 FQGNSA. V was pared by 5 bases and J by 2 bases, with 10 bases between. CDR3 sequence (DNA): TGTGCCAGCAGCCTGAACGGGGCTGGAAACACCATATATTTT. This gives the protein CASSLNGAGNTIYF.

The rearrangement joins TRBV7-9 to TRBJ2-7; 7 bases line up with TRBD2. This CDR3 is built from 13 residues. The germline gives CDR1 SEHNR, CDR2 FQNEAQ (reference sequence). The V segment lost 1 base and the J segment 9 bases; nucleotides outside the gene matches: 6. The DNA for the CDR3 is TGTGCCAGCAGCTTAGATATGGGGAGGGGGCAGTACTTC. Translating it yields CASSLDMGRGQYF. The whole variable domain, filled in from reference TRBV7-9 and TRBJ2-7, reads DTGVSQNPRHKITKRGQNVTFRCDPISEHNRLYWYRQTLGQGPEFLTYFQNEAQLEKSRLLSDRFSAERPKGSFSTLEIQRTEQGDSAMYLCASSLDMGRGQYFGPGTRLTVT.

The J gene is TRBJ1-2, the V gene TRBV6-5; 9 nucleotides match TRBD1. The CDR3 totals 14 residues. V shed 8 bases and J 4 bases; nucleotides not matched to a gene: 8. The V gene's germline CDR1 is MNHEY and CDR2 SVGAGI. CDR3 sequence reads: CASGRDRAIYGYTF. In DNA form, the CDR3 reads TGTGCCAGCGGGAGGGACAGGGCAATCTATGGCTACACCTTC.

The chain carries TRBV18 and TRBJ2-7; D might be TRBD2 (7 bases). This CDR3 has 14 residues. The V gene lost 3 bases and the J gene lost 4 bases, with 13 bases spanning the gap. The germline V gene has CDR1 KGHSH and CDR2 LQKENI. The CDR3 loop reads CASSPSGGRYEQYF. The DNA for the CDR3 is TGTGCCAGCTCACCTTCGGGGGGCCGTTACGAGCAGTACTTC.

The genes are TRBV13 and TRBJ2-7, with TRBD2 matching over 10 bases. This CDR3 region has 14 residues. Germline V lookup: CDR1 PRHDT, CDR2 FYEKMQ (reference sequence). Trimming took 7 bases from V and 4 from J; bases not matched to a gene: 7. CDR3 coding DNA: TGTGCCAGCAAGCGGGAGGGCGGTGGGTACGAGCAGTACTTC. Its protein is CASKREGGGYEQYF. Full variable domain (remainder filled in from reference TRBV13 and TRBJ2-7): AAGVIQSPRHLIKEKRETATLKCYPIPRHDTVYWYQQGPGQDPQFLISFYEKMQSDKGSIPDRFSAQQFSDYHSELNMSSLELGDSALYFCASKREGGGYEQYFGPGTRLTVT.

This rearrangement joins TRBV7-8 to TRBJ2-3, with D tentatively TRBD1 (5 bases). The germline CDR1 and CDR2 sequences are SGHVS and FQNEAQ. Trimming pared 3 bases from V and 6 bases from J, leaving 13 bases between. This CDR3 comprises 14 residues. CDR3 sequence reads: CASSLGRQRDTQYF. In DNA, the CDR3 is TGTGCCAGCAGCTTGGGGCGCCAAAGGGATACGCAGTATTTT.

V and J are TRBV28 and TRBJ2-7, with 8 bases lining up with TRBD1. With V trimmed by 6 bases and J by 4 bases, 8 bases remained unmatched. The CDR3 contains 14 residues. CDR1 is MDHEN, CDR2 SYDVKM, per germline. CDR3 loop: CASRRRTGTYEQYF. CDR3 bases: TGTGCCAGCAGACGCCGGACAGGGACTTACGAGCAGTACTTC.

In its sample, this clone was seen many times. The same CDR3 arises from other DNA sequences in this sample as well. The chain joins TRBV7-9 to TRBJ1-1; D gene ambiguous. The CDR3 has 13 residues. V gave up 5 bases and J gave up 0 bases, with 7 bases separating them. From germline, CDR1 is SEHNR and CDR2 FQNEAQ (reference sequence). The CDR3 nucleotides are TGTGCCAGCAGCGAAAACTTGAACACTGAAGCTTTCTTT. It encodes CASSENLNTEAFF.

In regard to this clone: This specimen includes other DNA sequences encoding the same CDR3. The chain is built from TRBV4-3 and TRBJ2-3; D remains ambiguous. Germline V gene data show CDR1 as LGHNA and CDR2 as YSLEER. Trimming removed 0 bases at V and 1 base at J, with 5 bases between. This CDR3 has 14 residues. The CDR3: CASSQDPGTDTQYF. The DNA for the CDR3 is TGCGCCAGCAGCCAAGATCCTGGCACAGATACGCAGTATTTT.

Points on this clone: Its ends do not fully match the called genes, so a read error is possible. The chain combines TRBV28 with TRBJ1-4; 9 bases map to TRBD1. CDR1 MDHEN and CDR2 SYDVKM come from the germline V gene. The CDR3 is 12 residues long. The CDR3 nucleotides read TGTGCCAGCGGATTCCGGGACAGGGACATTTCGTTC. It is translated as CASGFRDRDISF.

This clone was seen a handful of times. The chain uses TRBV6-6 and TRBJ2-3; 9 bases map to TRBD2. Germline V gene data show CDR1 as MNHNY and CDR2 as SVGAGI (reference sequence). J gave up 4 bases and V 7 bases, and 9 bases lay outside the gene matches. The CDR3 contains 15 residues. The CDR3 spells CASIEREDGADTQYF. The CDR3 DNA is TGTGCCAGCATAGAGCGGGAGGATGGTGCAGATACGCAGTATTTT.

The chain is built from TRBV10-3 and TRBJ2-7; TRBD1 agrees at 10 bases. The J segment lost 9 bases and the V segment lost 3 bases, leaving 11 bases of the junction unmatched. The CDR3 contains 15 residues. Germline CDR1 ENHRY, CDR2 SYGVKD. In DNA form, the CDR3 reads TGTGCCATCAGTGAAAGTGCCGGGACAGGGGATGGGCAGTACTTC. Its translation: CAISESAGTGDGQYF.

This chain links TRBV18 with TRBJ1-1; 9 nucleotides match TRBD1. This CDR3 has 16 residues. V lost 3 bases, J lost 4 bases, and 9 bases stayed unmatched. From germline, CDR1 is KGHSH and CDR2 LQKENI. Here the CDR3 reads CASSPWGQGSGTEAFF. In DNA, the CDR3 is TGTGCCAGCTCACCTTGGGGACAGGGCTCTGGCACTGAAGCTTTCTTT.

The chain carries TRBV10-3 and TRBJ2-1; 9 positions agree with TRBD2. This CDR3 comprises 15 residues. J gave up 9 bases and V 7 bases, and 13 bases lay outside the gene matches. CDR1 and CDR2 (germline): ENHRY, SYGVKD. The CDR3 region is CAIKSAGGEEVEQFF. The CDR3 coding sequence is TGTGCCATCAAATCAGCGGGGGGAGAGGAGGTTGAGCAGTTCTTC.

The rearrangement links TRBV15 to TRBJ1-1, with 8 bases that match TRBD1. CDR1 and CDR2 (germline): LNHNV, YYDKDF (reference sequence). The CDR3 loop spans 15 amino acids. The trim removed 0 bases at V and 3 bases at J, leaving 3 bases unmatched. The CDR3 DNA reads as TGTGCCACCAGCAGAGATACAGGGGGGGACACTGAAGCTTTCTTT. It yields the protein CATSRDTGGDTEAFF.